These T cell receptor beta chains were read from a single sample in a study of regulatory T cells in long-lasting Graves disease. MiXCR, applied by TCRdb to the multiplex PCR reads, yields one record per CDR3 protein. The data show 520,000 or so distinct CDR3 sequences, about 12% seen once. Separately, the same data were catalogued under a study of T cells in Graves' hyperthyroidism and ophthalmopathy.

The material sequenced was peripheral blood mononuclear cells (PBMCs), taken at new diagnosis, from a patient treated with antithyroid drugs. The receptors derive from a woman under 40 with Graves disease. The CDR3 runs from the conserved cysteine through the conserved F or W. The D gene is left open where the match is weak. Some rows have no size entry. The others give once, few or many, or a class for an expanded clone.

TGTGCCAGCAGAAAATTGGTGAGGGACGAGCAGTACTTC,CASRKLVRDEQYF,NA,13,TRBV6-2/TRBV6-3,TRBJ2-7,NA
TGTGCCAGCAGTCCATCAGGGACTACAGGAAACACCATATATTTT,CASSPSGTTGNTIYF,NA,15,TRBV27,TRBJ1-3,many
TGTGCCACCAGCAGAGACCACAGGGTTCACAACAATGAGCAGTTCTTC,CATSRDHRVHNNEQFF,NA,16,TRBV15,TRBJ2-1,few
TGTGCCGTCGCTGGGACCGGACAAGAGACCCAGTACTTC,CAVAGTGQETQYF,NA,13,TRBV24-1,TRBJ2-5,many
TGTGCCAGCAGCTCGGACACCCAAGAGACCCAGTACTTC,CASSSDTQETQYF,NA,13,TRBV11-2,TRBJ2-5,many
TGTGCCTGGAGTCCCTCGCCTATCAATGAGCAGTTCTTC,CAWSPSPINEQFF,NA,13,TRBV30,TRBJ2-1,few
TGTGCCAGCAGCGGCGGGACAGCCTACGAGCAGTACTTC,CASSGGTAYEQYF,NA,13,TRBV9,TRBJ2-7,many
TGCAGCGTTATCTACCTTCGGCTGGGCCAAGAGACCCAGTACTTC,CSVIYLRLGQETQYF,NA,15,TRBV29-1,TRBJ2-5,many
TGCGCCAGCAGCCTGGGGGCACCCAATGAGCAGTTCTTC,CASSLGAPNEQFF,NA,13,TRBV5-1,TRBJ2-1,many
TGCGCCAGCAGCCCTACGGGACATCAGAACACTGAAGCTTTCTTT,CASSPTGHQNTEAFF,NA,15,TRBV4-1,TRBJ1-1,once
TGTGCCAGCAGCCGGGGGACAGGGGACACGTTCTTC,CASSRGTGDTFF,TRBD1,12,TRBV3-1,TRBJ2-1,NA
TGCGCCAGCAGCCAAGCGCAGGGGTCAAACTATGGCTACACCTTC,CASSQAQGSNYGYTF,NA,15,TRBV4-1,TRBJ1-2,many
TGTGCCAGCAGCTTAGTCGCGGCGGGAGGGGATCTGGATGAGCAGTTCTTC,CASSLVAAGGDLDEQFF,TRBD2,17,TRBV13,TRBJ2-1,NA
TGTGCCTGGAGTTTCGGAGGGGGGGGCAATGAGCAGTTCTTC,CAWSFGGGGNEQFF,NA,14,TRBV30,TRBJ2-1,few
TGTGCCAGCAGCTGGTGGGGGCAGGGGGCGAACACCGGGGAGCTGTTTTTT,CASSWWGQGANTGELFF,TRBD1,17,TRBV5-6,TRBJ2-2,few
TGCAGTCCGGGACTAGCGGGCTCAAATGAGCAGTTCTTC,CSPGLAGSNEQFF,TRBD2,13,TRBV20-1,TRBJ2-1,many
TGCAGTGCTAGAGATTACCCCCAAGGACTAGCGGGAGCCAGTTCCTACAATGAGCAGTTCTTC,CSARDYPQGLAGASSYNEQFF,TRBD2,21,TRBV20-1,TRBJ2-1,few
TGTGCCAGCAGTGAATGGGGGGCGGGCAGAATCACTGAAGCTTTCTTT,CASSEWGAGRITEAFF,NA,16,TRBV28,TRBJ1-1,many
TGTGCCAGCAGCTTAGTAGCCCAGAGAGGCAATGAGCAGTTCTTC,CASSLVAQRGNEQFF,NA,15,TRBV7-6,TRBJ2-1,many
TGTGCCAGCAGAGTCAGGACAGGTCAAGGCACTGAAGCTTTCTTT,CASRVRTGQGTEAFF,TRBD1,15,TRBV6-1,TRBJ1-1,few
TGTGCCACCAGCACGGTGGCCCCGGGACAAGGCCAAGAGACCCAGTACTTC,CATSTVAPGQGQETQYF,NA,17,TRBV15,TRBJ2-5,many
TGCGCCAGCAGCCGAGAGAAAGCGGGAGTCGCTTCCTACAATGAGCAGTTCTTC,CASSREKAGVASYNEQFF,TRBD2,18,TRBV4-3,TRBJ2-1,NA
TGTGCCAGCAGTACAACCCCTACTAGCGGGTCGAACACCGGGGAGCTGTTTTTT,CASSTTPTSGSNTGELFF,TRBD2,18,TRBV11-3,TRBJ2-2,NA
TGTGCCAGCTCACCTTTGGGACAGGGGCCAAGCAATGAGCAGTTCTTC,CASSPLGQGPSNEQFF,TRBD1,16,TRBV18,TRBJ2-1,few
TGTGCCAGCAGTGACGGGGGGCCGGTCTCACCCCTCCACTTT,CASSDGGPVSPLHF,NA,14,TRBV2,TRBJ1-6,many
TGCAGTGCTCTTGGGGGCCCGGTGGGAAAACTGTTTTTT,CSALGGPVGKLFF,NA,13,TRBV20-1,TRBJ1-4,NA
TGTGCCAGCAGTTTGGCTCACCTCGGGACTGACTCCTACGAGCAGTACTTC,CASSLAHLGTDSYEQYF,NA,17,TRBV28,TRBJ2-7,many
TGTGCCAGCAGTTTGGCGGGCCCGGGGACCCAGTACTTC,CASSLAGPGTQYF,NA,13,TRBV27,TRBJ2-5,many
TGTGCCTGGAACCCTGGGAGACTGAACAATGAGCAGTTCTTC,CAWNPGRLNNEQFF,NA,14,TRBV30,TRBJ2-1,many